Included here is one T cell receptor (beta chain) sequence, with context. What it recognizes is unknown. This sample was included in a study of cytomegalovirus exposure and HLA in healthy donors. Study-wide points: Later analysis demonstrated an association between a missense DCLRE1C variant and TCR beta V- and J-gene trimming. A later analysis showed that HLA-associated TCR beta chains had undergone more clonal expansion than equally common others. Earlier results showed most TCR beta V segments being productive about 87% or about 30% of the time.

The ends were cut back, 6 bases at V and 5 bases at J, with 14 bases in the middle. CDR1 and CDR2 (germline): SGHTA, FQGNSA. The CDR3 loop spans 15 amino acids. Use of 60 Vbeta and 13 Jbeta primers characterized the PCR. Produced via immunoSEQ multiplex PCR; TCRdb's table is partial and in-frame only. The data contain 130,000 to 150,000 clones, around 78% of them singletons. This rearrangement joins TRBV7-2 to TRBJ1-6; D not certain. This receptor was obtained from a woman between 18 and 30 years old in good health and CMV-seropositive. Material for sequencing was PBMCs. The DNA of the CDR3 is TGTACCAGCAGGGCAACAAGAGGGAATAATTCACCCCTCCACTTT. Protein sequence: CTSRATRGNNSPLHF.